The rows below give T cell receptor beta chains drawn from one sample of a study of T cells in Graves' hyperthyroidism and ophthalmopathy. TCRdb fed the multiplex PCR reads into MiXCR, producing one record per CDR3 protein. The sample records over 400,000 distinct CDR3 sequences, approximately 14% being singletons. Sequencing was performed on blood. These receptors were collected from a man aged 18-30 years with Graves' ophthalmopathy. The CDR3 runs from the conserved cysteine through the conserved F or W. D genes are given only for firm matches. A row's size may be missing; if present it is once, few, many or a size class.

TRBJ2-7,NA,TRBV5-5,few,CASSFPDSYEQYF,TGTGCCAGCAGCTTCCCGGACTCCTACGAGCAGTACTTC
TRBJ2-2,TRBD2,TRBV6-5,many,CASSYSSSGASNTGELFF,TGTGCCAGCAGTTACTCGTCTAGCGGGGCCTCGAACACCGGGGAGCTGTTTTTT
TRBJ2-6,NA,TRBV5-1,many,CASSLALKDIPKSSGANVLTF,TGCGCCAGCAGCTTGGCCTTGAAGGACATACCAAAGAGCTCTGGGGCCAACGTCCTGACTTTC
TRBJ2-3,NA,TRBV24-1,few,CATSDLGERGADTQYF,TGTGCCACCAGTGATTTAGGGGAGAGGGGAGCCGATACGCAGTATTTT
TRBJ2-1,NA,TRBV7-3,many,CASSPQGTYNEQFF,TGTGCCAGCAGCCCACAGGGTACTTACAATGAGCAGTTCTTC
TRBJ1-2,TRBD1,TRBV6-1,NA,CASTRDRDYGYTF,TGTGCCAGCACCCGGGACAGGGACTATGGCTACACCTTC
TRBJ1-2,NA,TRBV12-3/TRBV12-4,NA,CASTPTVNYGYTF,TGTGCCAGCACCCCGACCGTTAACTATGGCTACACCTTC
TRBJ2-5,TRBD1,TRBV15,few,CATSRRQGAETQYF,TGTGCCACCAGCAGAAGACAGGGCGCGGAGACCCAGTACTTC
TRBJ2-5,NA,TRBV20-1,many,CSARPAGTEETQYF,TGCAGTGCTAGACCAGCCGGGACGGAAGAGACCCAGTACTTC
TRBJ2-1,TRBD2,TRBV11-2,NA,CASGLAWRGLEQFF,TGTGCCAGCGGACTAGCGTGGCGGGGGCTTGAGCAGTTCTTC
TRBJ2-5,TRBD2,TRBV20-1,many,CSARNSGGASKTQYF,TGCAGTGCTAGAAATAGCGGGGGGGCCTCAAAGACCCAGTACTTC
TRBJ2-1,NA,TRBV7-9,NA,CASSQADNEQFF,TGCGCCAGCAGCCAGGCTGACAATGAGCAGTTCTTC
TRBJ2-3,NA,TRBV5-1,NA,CASRSASGTDTQYF,TGCGCCAGCAGATCCGCTTCCGGCACAGATACGCAGTATTTT
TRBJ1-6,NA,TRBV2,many,CASRETIFYGSPLHF,TGTGCCAGCAGGGAAACCATATTTTACGGATCACCCCTCCACTTT
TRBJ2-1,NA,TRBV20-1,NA,CSAPFGATYNEQFF,TGCAGTGCTCCTTTCGGGGCTACCTACAATGAGCAGTTCTTC
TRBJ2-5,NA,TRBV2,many,CASSGPSAETQYF,TGTGCCAGCAGTGGTCCTTCTGCGGAGACCCAGTACTTC
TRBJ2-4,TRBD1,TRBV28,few,CASSPLDPRGYKNIQYF,TGTGCCAGCAGTCCATTAGACCCCAGGGGGTACAAAAACATTCAGTACTTC
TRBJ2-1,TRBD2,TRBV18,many,CASSQPSGRANEQFF,TGTGCCAGCTCACAGCCCAGCGGGAGGGCCAATGAGCAGTTCTTC
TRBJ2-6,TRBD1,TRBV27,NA,CASASLTGGYGANVLTF,TGTGCCAGCGCATCCTTGACAGGGGGATATGGGGCCAACGTCCTGACTTTC
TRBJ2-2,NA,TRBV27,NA,CASRPSAGELFF,TGTGCCAGCAGACCCTCGGCCGGGGAGCTGTTTTTT
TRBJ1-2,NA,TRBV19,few,CASKPGGESDGYTF,TGTGCCAGTAAGCCGGGGGGAGAAAGTGATGGCTACACCTTC
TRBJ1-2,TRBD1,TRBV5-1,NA,CASSQGGTGEGYGYTF,TGCGCCAGCAGCCAGGGAGGGACAGGGGAAGGCTATGGCTACACCTTC
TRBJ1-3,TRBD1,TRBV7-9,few,CASSSRTGDGNTIYF,TGTGCCAGCAGCTCTCGGACAGGGGATGGAAACACCATATATTTT
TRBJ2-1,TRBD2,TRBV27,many,CASSLLAGGRDNEQFF,TGTGCCAGCAGTTTGCTAGCGGGGGGGCGGGACAATGAGCAGTTCTTC
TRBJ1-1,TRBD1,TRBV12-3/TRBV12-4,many,CASSWDRGRAFF,TGTGCCAGCAGTTGGGACAGGGGGAGAGCTTTCTTT
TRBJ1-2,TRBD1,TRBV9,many,CASSVDRGRGELGYTF,TGTGCCAGCAGCGTAGACAGGGGGCGAGGGGAACTTGGCTACACCTTC
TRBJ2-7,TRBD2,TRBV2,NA,CASRAGDSEQYF,TGTGCCAGCAGAGCGGGAGATAGCGAGCAGTACTTC
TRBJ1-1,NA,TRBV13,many,CASSSWDGYTEAFF,TGTGCCAGCTCCAGCTGGGACGGATACACTGAAGCTTTCTTT
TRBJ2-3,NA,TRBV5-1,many,CASSLVGAGSDTQYF,TGCGCCAGCAGCTTGGTTGGGGCGGGGTCAGATACGCAGTATTTT
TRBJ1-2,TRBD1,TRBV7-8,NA,CASSSGTGPGYGYTF,TGTGCCAGCAGCTCTGGGACAGGGCCTGGCTATGGCTACACCTTC
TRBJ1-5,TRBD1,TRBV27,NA,CASSRQGNNQPQHF,TGTGCCAGCAGTCGACAGGGGAACAATCAGCCCCAGCATTTT
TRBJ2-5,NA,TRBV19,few,CASSMVAMETQYF,TGTGCCAGTAGTATGGTAGCGATGGAGACCCAGTACTTC
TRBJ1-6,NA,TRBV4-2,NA,CASSQAPRDSPLHF,TGTGCCAGCAGCCAAGCCCCACGGGATTCACCCCTCCACTTT
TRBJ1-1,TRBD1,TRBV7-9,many,CASSDRDRGRKTSEAFF,TGTGCCAGCAGCGACCGGGACAGGGGGCGCAAAACTTCTGAAGCTTTCTTT
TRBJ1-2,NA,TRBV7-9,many,CASRPTWNYGYTF,TGTGCCAGCAGACCAACCTGGAACTATGGCTACACCTTC
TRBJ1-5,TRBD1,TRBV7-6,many,CASSLGPGGSNQPQHF,TGTGCCAGCAGCTTAGGTCCAGGGGGGAGCAATCAGCCCCAGCATTTT
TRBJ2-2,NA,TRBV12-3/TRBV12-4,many,CASSRGRHTGELFF,TGTGCCAGCAGTCGGGGGCGCCACACCGGGGAGCTGTTTTTT
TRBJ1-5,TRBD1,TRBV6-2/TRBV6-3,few,CASSTQGAAQPQHF,TGTGCCAGCAGCACTCAGGGGGCGGCTCAGCCCCAGCATTTT
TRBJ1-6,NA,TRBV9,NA,CASSPGASSSYNSPLHF,TGTGCCAGCAGCCCAGGGGCGTCAAGCTCCTATAATTCACCCCTCCACTTT
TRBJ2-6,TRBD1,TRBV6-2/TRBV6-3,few,CASGTGGYSGANVLTF,TGTGCCAGCGGAACAGGGGGCTACTCTGGGGCCAACGTCCTGACTTTC
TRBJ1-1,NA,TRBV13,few,CASSLPPGTEAFF,TGTGCCAGCAGCTTACCCCCGGGGACTGAAGCTTTCTTT
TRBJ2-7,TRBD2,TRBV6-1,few,CASSERTSGRFWSYEQYF,TGTGCCAGCAGCGAACGGACTAGCGGGAGGTTTTGGTCCTACGAGCAGTACTTC
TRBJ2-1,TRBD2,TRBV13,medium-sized,CASSTRLAGGYEQFF,TGTGCCAGCAGCACCCGACTAGCGGGGGGATATGAGCAGTTCTTC
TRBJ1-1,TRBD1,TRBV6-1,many,CASTLRWAGTGSYTEAFF,TGTGCCAGCACTCTCAGGTGGGCCGGGACAGGGTCTTACACTGAAGCTTTCTTT
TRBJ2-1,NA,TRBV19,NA,CASRITGFSYNEQFF,TGTGCCAGTAGGATAACTGGATTCTCCTACAATGAGCAGTTCTTC
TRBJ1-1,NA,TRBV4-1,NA,CASSFSGRVDTEAFF,TGCGCCAGCAGCTTCTCAGGCAGGGTCGACACTGAAGCTTTCTTT
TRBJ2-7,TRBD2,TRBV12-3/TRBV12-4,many,CASRGTSGGSYEQYF,TGTGCCAGCAGGGGGACTAGCGGGGGATCCTACGAGCAGTACTTC
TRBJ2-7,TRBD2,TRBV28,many,CASSFPVLAGGVGHEQYF,TGTGCCAGCAGTTTTCCCGTTCTAGCGGGAGGAGTGGGCCACGAGCAGTACTTC
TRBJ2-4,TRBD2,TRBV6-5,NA,CASSYLAKRGGNIQYF,TGTGCCAGCAGTTACCTTGCGAAGCGGGGGGGAAACATTCAGTACTTC
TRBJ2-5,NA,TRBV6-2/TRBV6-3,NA,CASSRAPRETQYF,TGTGCCAGCTCCCGGGCTCCTCGAGAGACCCAGTACTTC
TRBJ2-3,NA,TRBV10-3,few,CAISVRQALDTQYF,TGTGCCATCAGTGTTCGGCAGGCCCTGGATACGCAGTATTTT
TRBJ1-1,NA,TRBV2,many,CASSELGLLNTEAFF,TGTGCCAGCAGTGAATTGGGACTCTTAAACACTGAAGCTTTCTTT
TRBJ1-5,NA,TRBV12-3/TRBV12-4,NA,CASSLMSGNQPQHF,TGTGCCAGCAGTTTAATGAGTGGCAATCAGCCCCAGCATTTT
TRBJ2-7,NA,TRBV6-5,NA,CASSYPPPPPYEQYF,TGTGCCAGCAGTTACCCCCCCCCCCCCCCCTACGAGCAGTACTTC
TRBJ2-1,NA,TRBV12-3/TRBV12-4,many,CASSGQGLSYNEQFF,TGTGCCAGCAGTGGTCAGGGTCTTTCCTACAATGAGCAGTTCTTC
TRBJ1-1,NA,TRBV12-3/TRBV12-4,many,CASSLGSGYTEAFF,TGTGCCAGCAGTTTGGGTTCAGGGTACACTGAAGCTTTCTTT